Shown below are 21 T cell receptor beta chains from a single sample sequenced in a study of shared clonotypes between healthy human individuals. In the naive CD8 group, cells lacked CD45RO and were positively selected for CCR7, so terminally differentiated effector memory CD45RA+ cells were left out. Measured with immunoSEQ multiplex PCR; TCRdb has only the in-frame clones, and not every one. The sample holds 1.5 million to 2.5 million clones, about 95% seen once. Material for sequencing was naive CD8+ T cells sorted from blood. The receptors come from a man between 18 and 29 years old in good health.

The chain employs TRBV12-5 and TRBJ2-7, with D possibly TRBD2 on 6 matching bases. Per the germline V gene, CDR1 is LGHNT and CDR2 is FRNRAP. V was pared by 6 bases and J by 3 bases, with 18 bases between. This CDR3 is 15 amino acids long. The CDR3: CASGAGEDAGYEQYF. The CDR3 bases are TGTGCTAGTGGAGCTGGGGAGGACGCCGGCTACGAGCAGTACTTC.

The chain has TRBV14 and TRBJ1-3; D perhaps matches TRBD1 (6 bases). This CDR3 has 11 residues. CDR1 is SGHDN, CDR2 FVKESK, per germline. Trimming stripped 5 bases from V and 9 bases from J, with 8 bases between. The CDR3 DNA is TGTGCCAGCAGCTCAGGGGTCACCATATATTTT. As protein: CASSSGVTIYF. Combining the CDR3 with reference TRBV14 and TRBJ1-3 gives the whole variable domain EAGVTQFPSHSVIEKGQTVTLRCDPISGHDNLYWYRRVMGKEIKFLLHFVKESKQDESGMPNNRFLAERTGGTYSTLKVQPAELEDSGVYFCASSSGVTIYFGEGSWLTVV.

V and J are TRBV1 and TRBJ1-5. TRBV1 is assigned pseudogene status. CDR3 length equals 16 residues. The CDR3 is CTSSQARFDSNQPQHF. The CDR3, as DNA: TGCACCAGCAGCCAAGCCCGATTTGATAGCAATCAGCCCCAGCATTTT.

J is TRBJ2-7 and V is TRBV4-1; D perhaps matches TRBD2 (6 bases). Germline V gene lookup returns CDR1 MGHRA and CDR2 YSYEKL. This CDR3 is 16 amino acids long. V was clipped by 0 bases and J by 3 bases, with 15 bases between them. The CDR3 nucleotides are TGCGCCAGCAGCCAAGATCGGGCTAGCGCTATCTACGAGCAGTACTTC. Translated: CASSQDRASAIYEQYF.

The chain links TRBV9 to TRBJ2-2; maybe TRBD2 (5 bases). CDR1 is SGDLS and CDR2 is YYNGEE in the germline V gene. V lost 2 bases to trimming and J lost 7 bases, with 12 bases between them. The CDR3 totals 14 residues. CDR3 sequence: CASSVYLRGGELFF. For the CDR3, the DNA is TGTGCCAGCAGCGTCTACCTTCGGGGCGGGGAGCTGTTTTTT.

This chain joins TRBV2 and TRBJ2-1, with 8 nucleotides matching TRBD2. This CDR3 has 16 amino acids. CDR1 is SNHLY, CDR2 FYNNEI, per germline. The J segment lost 9 bases and the V segment lost 2 bases, leaving 12 bases of the junction unmatched. The CDR3 here is CASSEQPGLGDGEQFF. Here the CDR3 DNA reads TGTGCCAGCAGTGAACAACCGGGACTAGGGGACGGTGAGCAGTTCTTC. The entire variable domain, with the rest obtained from reference TRBV2 and TRBJ2-1, is as follows: EPEVTQTPSHQVTQMGQEVILRCVPISNHLYFYWYRQILGQKVEFLVSFYNNEISEKSEIFDDQFSVERPDGSNFTLKIRSTKLEDSAMYFCASSEQPGLGDGEQFFGPGTRLTVL.

This clone appeared once. The chain links TRBV28 to TRBJ1-2; 8 bases are a match to TRBD1. CDR3 length equals 15 residues. Germline V CDR1 and CDR2: MDHEN, SYDVKM. With 8 bases clipped from V and 8 bases from J, the junction kept 16 bases outside the gene matches. CDR3 DNA sequence: TGTGCCAGCCGAGATGTAATGACAGGGGCCGGAGGCTACACCTTC. Translated: CASRDVMTGAGGYTF.

This chain joins TRBV10-3 and TRBJ2-1; 8 bases agree with TRBD2. The V gene's germline CDR1 is ENHRY and CDR2 SYGVKD. CDR3 size: 17 residues. The junction had 11 bases not matched to a gene; V was cut back by 6 bases and J by 1 base. CDR3 nucleotide sequence: TGTGCCATCAGCGGGGGCGGGAGCGGGAGTTCCTACAATGAGCAGTTCTTC. Amino acids: CAISGGGSGSSYNEQFF.

This rearrangement joins TRBV13 to TRBJ2-7, with D possibly being TRBD2 (6 bases). The germline V gene encodes CDR1 PRHDT and CDR2 FYEKMQ (reference sequence). The ends were cut back, 5 bases at V and 7 bases at J, with 15 bases in the middle. The CDR3 is made up of 13 amino acids. The CDR3, as DNA: TGTGCCAGCAGCCCGGGACTCACTGGAGAGCAGTACTTC. Translated, it gives CASSPGLTGEQYF.

A remark on this clone: The sample contains more than one DNA sequence encoding this CDR3. The chain's CDR3 is CASSRDTSSGNTIYF. The CDR3 DNA sequence: TGTGCCAGTAGTAGAGACACCAGCTCTGGAAACACCATATATTTT. The genes are TRBV19 and TRBJ1-3; unclear D gene. Germline values: CDR1 LNHDA, CDR2 SQIVND (reference sequence). V was trimmed by 4 bases and J by 0 bases, leaving 10 bases between them. This CDR3 region has 15 residues. Complete variable domain (other parts from reference TRBV19 and TRBJ1-3): DGGITQSPKYLFRKEGQNVTLSCEQNLNHDAMYWYRQDPGQGLRLIYYSQIVNDFQKGDIAEGYSVSREKKESFPLTVTSAQKNPTAFYLCASSRDTSSGNTIYFGEGSWLTVV.

The CDR3 protein is CASSGTGVPGELFF. CDR3 in DNA: TGTGCCAGCAGCGGGACAGGGGTCCCCGGGGAGCTGTTTTTT. The chain carries TRBV9 and TRBJ2-2; TRBD1 agrees at 9 bases. Germline V gene data show CDR1 as SGDLS and CDR2 as YYNGEE. The junction had 3 bases not matched to a gene; V was cut back by 3 bases and J by 6 bases. The CDR3 spans 14 residues.

The table lists this clone with a count of one. Other DNA sequences in this specimen translate into the identical CDR3. V usage is TRBV27 and J usage is TRBJ2-7, with no clear D. This CDR3 is 11 amino acids long. The germline gives CDR1 MNHEY, CDR2 SMNVEV (reference sequence). V shed 3 bases and J shed 5 bases, with 5 bases lying between them. The chain's CDR3 is CASSFSHEQYF. The CDR3 nucleotides read TGTGCCAGCAGTTTCTCTCACGAGCAGTACTTC.

The chain uses TRBV19 and TRBJ2-3, with 9 bases that match TRBD2. Germline trimming cut 5 bases from V and 2 bases from J; bases unmatched to any gene: 5. Germline-derived CDR1 and CDR2 are LNHDA and SQIVND (reference sequence). The length of the CDR3 is 15 residues. The CDR3 DNA sequence: TGTGCCAGTAGTGTTAGCGGGGGAGACACAGATACGCAGTATTTT. Translated: CASSVSGGDTDTQYF.

V is TRBV7-8 and J is TRBJ2-1; D remains ambiguous. The germline V gene has CDR1 SGHVS and CDR2 FQNEAQ. The CDR3 is 15 amino acids. The germline V and J ends were trimmed by 2 bases and 2 bases, with 10 bases remaining between them. CDR3 in amino acids: CASSLSGSPYNEQFF. The DNA for the CDR3 is TGTGCCAGCAGCTTATCTGGCTCGCCCTACAATGAGCAGTTCTTC.

Comment on this clone: Other DNA variants within this sample encode the same CDR3. The V call is TRBV5-1, the J call TRBJ1-1; possibly TRBD1 for D (5 bases). The CDR3 runs to 13 residues. V lost 0 bases and J 5 bases, leaving 8 bases between the germline ends. Per the germline V gene, CDR1 is SGHRS and CDR2 is YFSETQ. This CDR3 is CASSLVQGTEAFF. The DNA of the CDR3 is TGCGCCAGCAGCTTGGTTCAGGGTACTGAAGCTTTCTTT.

V gene TRBV6-1 combines with J gene TRBJ2-7; a possible D gene is TRBD2 (6 bases). The CDR3 length is 13 residues. Trimming shortened V by 3 bases and J by 3 bases, and 9 bases separated the two germline ends. Germline V gene sequence: CDR1 MNHNS, CDR2 SASEGT. The CDR3 reads CASSDLAFYEQYF. The CDR3 coding sequence is TGTGCCAGCAGTGACCTAGCGTTCTACGAGCAGTACTTC.

This chain connects TRBV6-5 to TRBJ2-3; no reliable D call. The length of the CDR3 is 15 residues. Germline-derived CDR1 and CDR2 are MNHEY and SVGAGI. V was shortened by 6 bases and J by 0 bases, with 13 bases between the two germline ends. The CDR3 sequence is CASRQEPASTDTQYF. CDR3 bases: TGTGCCAGCAGACAAGAACCTGCCAGCACAGATACGCAGTATTTT.

This clone is a singleton in its sample. The chain is built from TRBV4-3 and TRBJ1-4, with D perhaps TRBD1 (5 bases). The CDR3 length is 17 residues. V was trimmed by 0 bases and J by 6 bases, leaving 17 bases between them. CDR1 is LGHNA, CDR2 YSLEER, per germline. In DNA form, the CDR3 reads TGCGCCAGCAGCCAAGATCGTTTTGGGGGGGAGGATGAAAAACTGTTTTTT. Its protein product is CASSQDRFGGEDEKLFF.

V usage is TRBV5-6 and J usage is TRBJ2-2; tentatively, D is TRBD2 (5 bases). The germline gives CDR1 SGHDT, CDR2 YYEEEE. CDR3 length equals 14 residues. The V and J ends lost 4 bases and 6 bases respectively, with 13 bases between them. The CDR3 region is CASSADGGPGELFF. CDR3 bases: TGTGCCAGCAGCGCGGACGGAGGCCCCGGGGAGCTGTTTTTT. The full variable domain, with the rest looked up from reference TRBV5-6 and TRBJ2-2, is DAGVTQSPTHLIKTRGQQVTLRCSPKSGHDTVSWYQQALGQGPQFIFQYYEEEERQRGNFPDRFSGHQFPNYSSELNVNALLLGDSALYLCASSADGGPGELFFGEGSRLTVL.

This chain joins TRBV9 and TRBJ1-1, with no clear D. Trimming stripped 0 bases from V and 6 bases from J, with 9 bases between. There are 13 residues in the CDR3. Germline CDR1 SGDLS, CDR2 YYNGEE. CDR3 amino acids: CASSVVTSSEAFF. The CDR3 DNA follows: TGTGCCAGCAGCGTAGTTACCAGCTCTGAAGCTTTCTTT.

V and J are TRBV5-4 and TRBJ2-7, with no clear D. V gave up 4 bases and J gave up 2 bases, with 10 bases separating them. Germline V lookup: CDR1 SGHNT, CDR2 YYREEE (reference sequence). CDR3 length equals 13 residues. CDR3 bases: TGTGCCAGCAGCGAAGGACGGACCTACGAGCAGTACTTC. Translating it yields CASSEGRTYEQYF.